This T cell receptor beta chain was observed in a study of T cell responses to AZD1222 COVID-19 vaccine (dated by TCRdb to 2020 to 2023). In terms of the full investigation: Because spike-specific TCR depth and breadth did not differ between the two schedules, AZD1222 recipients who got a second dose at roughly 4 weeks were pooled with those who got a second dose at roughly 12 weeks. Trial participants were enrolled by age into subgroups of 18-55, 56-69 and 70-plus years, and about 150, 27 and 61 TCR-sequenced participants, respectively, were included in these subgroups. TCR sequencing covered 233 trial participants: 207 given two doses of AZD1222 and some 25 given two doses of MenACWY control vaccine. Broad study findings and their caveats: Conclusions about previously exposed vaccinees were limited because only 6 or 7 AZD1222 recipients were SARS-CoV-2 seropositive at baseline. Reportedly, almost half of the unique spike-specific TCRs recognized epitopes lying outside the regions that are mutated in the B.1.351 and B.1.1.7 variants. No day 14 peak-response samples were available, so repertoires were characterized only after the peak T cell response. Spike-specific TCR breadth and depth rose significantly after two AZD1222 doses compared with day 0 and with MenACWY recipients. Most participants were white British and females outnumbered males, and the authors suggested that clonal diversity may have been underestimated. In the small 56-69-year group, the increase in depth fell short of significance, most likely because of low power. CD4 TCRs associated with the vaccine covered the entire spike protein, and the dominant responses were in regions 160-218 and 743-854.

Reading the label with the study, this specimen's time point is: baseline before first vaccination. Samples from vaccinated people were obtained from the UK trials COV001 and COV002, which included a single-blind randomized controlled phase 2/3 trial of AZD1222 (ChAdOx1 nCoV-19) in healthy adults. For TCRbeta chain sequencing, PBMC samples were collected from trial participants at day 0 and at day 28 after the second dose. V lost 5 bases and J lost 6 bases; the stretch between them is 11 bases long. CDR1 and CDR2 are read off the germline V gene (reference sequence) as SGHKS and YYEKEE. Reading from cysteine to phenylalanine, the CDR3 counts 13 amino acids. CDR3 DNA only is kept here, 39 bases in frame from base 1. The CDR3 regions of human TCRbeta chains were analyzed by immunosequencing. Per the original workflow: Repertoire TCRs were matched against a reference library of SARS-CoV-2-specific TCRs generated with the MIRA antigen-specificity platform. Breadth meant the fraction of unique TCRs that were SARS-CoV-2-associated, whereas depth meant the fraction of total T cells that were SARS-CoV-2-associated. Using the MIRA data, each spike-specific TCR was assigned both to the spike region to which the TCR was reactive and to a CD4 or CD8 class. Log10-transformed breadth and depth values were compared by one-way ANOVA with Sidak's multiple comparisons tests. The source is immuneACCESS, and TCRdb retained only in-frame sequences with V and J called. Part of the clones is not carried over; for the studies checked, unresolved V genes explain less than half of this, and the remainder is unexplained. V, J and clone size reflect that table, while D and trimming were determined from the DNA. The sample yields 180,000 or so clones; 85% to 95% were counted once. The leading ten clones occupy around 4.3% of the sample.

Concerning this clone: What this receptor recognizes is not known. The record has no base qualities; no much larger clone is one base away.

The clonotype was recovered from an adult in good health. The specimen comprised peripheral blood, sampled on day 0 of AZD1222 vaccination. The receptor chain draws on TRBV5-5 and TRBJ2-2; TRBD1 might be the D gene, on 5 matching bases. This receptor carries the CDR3 CASRIGQAGELFF. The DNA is TGTGCCAGCAGGATAGGACAAGCCGGGGAGCTGTTTTTT.